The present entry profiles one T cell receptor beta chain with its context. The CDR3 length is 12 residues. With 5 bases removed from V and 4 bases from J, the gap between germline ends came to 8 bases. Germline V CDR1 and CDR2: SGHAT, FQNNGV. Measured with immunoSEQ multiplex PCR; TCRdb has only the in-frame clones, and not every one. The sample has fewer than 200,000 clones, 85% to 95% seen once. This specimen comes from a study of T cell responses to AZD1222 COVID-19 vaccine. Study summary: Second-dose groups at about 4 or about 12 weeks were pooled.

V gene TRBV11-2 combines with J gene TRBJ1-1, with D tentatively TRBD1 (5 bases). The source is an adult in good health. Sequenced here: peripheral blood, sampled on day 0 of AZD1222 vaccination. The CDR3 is CASSGGGTEAFF. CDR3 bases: TGTGCCAGCAGCGGGGGGGGCACTGAAGCTTTCTTT.